This TCR beta chain was retrieved from a study of OX40 agonist ivuxolimab in advanced cancers. Regarding this clone: Its antigen is as yet unknown.

Generated by immunoSEQ multiplex PCR, the TCRdb table keeps only in-frame clones and is missing some. The table records fewer than 25,000 clones, 85% to 90% of them present only once. The investigators sampled blood at baseline, at cycle 4 day 1, and at cycle 7 day 1. Germline V gene data show CDR1 as SGHNT and CDR2 as YENEEA. The CDR3 has 16 residues. V shed 2 bases, J shed 6 bases, and the junction held 7 bases outside the gene matches. Study-level points and caveats: Low normalized T-cell clonal expansion was additionally recorded for some nonresponders.

The receptor was isolated from an adult with an advanced solid tumor such as melanoma, head and neck, liver or kidney cancer. The input for sequencing was CD4+ or CD8+ T cells sorted from blood, taken in a trial of the OX40 agonist ivuxolimab. The chain employs TRBV11-3 and TRBJ2-1; 10 bases are a match to TRBD1. CDR3 bases: TGTGCCAGCAGCTTACTAGCTGGGACAGGGGTCAATGAGCAGTTCTTC. Residues: CASSLLAGTGVNEQFF.